This TCR beta chain emerged from a study of T cell clones after liver transplantation. Study at large: Samples came from ITN030ST, which attempted immunosuppression withdrawal within 2 years of liver transplantation. Study results and limitations: Compared with third party-reactive sequences, donor-reactive ones declined more, independent of withdrawal success.

The repertoire was sequenced with immunoSEQ multiplex PCR; TCRdb's copy has only in-frame clones and lacks some. Of some 9,500 clones detected, roughly 72% appear once; the ten largest clones hold about a fifth. As to this clone: The antigen is not known.

The germline CDR1 and CDR2 sequences are SGHVS and FNYEAQ. Trimming cost V 1 base and J 0 bases, with 10 bases left between them. The CDR3 has 15 amino acids. The sequence was obtained from a human patient who received a liver transplant. Some T cells may arise from the graft donor. The chain joins TRBV7-6 to TRBJ2-7; no reliable D call. This material consisted of CD8+ T cells from blood, taken at the approximately 16-month timepoint. The CDR3 loop reads CASSLENGPSYEQYF. CDR3 nucleotides: TGTGCCAGCAGCTTAGAGAACGGCCCCTCCTACGAGCAGTACTTC.